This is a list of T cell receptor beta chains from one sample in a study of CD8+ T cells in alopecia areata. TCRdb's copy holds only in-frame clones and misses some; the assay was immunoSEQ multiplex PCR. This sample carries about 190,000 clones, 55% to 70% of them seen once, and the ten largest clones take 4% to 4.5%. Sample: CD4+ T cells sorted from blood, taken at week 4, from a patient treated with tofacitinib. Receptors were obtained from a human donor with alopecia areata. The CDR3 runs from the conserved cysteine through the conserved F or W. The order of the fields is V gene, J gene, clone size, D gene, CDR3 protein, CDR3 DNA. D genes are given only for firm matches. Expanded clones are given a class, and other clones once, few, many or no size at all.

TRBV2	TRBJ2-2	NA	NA	CASRTDTNTGELFF	TGTGCCAGCAGGACGGACACGAACACCGGGGAGCTGTTTTTT
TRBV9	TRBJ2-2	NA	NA	CASSVAPYGGLNTGELFF	TGTGCCAGCAGCGTAGCACCCTACGGGGGCCTGAACACCGGGGAGCTGTTTTTT
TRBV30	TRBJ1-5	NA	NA	CAWSVVWQGGRNQPQHF	TGTGCCTGGAGTGTAGTTTGGCAGGGTGGACGCAATCAGCCCCAGCATTTT
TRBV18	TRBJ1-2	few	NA	CASSPSLGTNYGYTF	TGTGCCAGCTCACCTAGCCTAGGGACCAACTATGGCTACACCTTC
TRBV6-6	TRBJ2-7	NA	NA	CASSYLGQSSYEQYF	TGTGCCAGCAGTTACCTGGGCCAGAGCTCCTACGAGCAGTACTTC
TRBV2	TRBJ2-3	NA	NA	CASTPMWAPPTDTQYF	TGTGCCAGCACCCCAATGTGGGCGCCGCCCACAGATACGCAGTATTTT
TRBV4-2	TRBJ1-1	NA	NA	CASSQETQGNTEAFF	TGTGCCAGCAGCCAAGAGACACAGGGGAACACTGAAGCTTTCTTT
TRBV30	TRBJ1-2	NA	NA	CAWSVSTGNPSNYGYTF	TGTGCCTGGAGTGTATCTACCGGTAACCCTTCTAACTATGGCTACACCTTC
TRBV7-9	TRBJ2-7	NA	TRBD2	CASSFGTSGDEQYF	TGTGCCAGCAGCTTCGGGACTAGCGGGGACGAGCAGTACTTC
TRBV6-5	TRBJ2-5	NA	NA	CASSYSQARGTQYF	TGTGCCAGCAGTTACTCACAGGCGAGGGGGACCCAGTACTTC
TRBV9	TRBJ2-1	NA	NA	CASSPQPAGEQFF	TGTGCCAGCAGCCCACAGCCCGCAGGGGAGCAGTTCTTC
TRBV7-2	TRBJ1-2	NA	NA	CASSFLQGVGGYTF	TGTGCCAGCAGCTTCTTACAAGGTGTTGGGGGCTACACCTTC
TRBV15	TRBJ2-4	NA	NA	CATSRVGYIQYF	TGTGCCACCAGCAGAGTAGGGTACATTCAGTACTTC
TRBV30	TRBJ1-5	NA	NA	CAWDRGFQPQHF	TGTGCCTGGGATAGGGGGTTTCAGCCCCAGCATTTT
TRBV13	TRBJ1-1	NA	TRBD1	CASSSTNGQGTEAFF	TGTGCCAGCAGCTCCACGAACGGACAGGGGACTGAAGCTTTCTTT
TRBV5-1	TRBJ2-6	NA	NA	CASSLAGGPGANVLTF	TGCGCCAGCAGCTTGGCCGGGGGGCCTGGGGCCAACGTCCTGACTTTC
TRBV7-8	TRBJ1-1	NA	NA	CASSPPVWKTEAFF	TGTGCCAGCAGCCCCCCCGTTTGGAAAACTGAAGCTTTCTTT
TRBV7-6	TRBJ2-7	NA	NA	CASSNTGYEQYF	TGTGCCAGCAGCAACACAGGGTACGAGCAGTACTTC
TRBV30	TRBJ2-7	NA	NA	CAWSTRGNEQYF	TGTGCCTGGAGTACGAGGGGTAACGAGCAGTACTTC
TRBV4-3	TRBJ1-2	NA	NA	CASSQGPAHGYTF	TGCGCCAGCAGCCAGGGACCGGCCCATGGCTACACCTTC
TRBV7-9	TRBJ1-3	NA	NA	CASRGVAGNTIYF	TGTGCCAGCCGCGGGGTGGCTGGAAACACCATATATTTT
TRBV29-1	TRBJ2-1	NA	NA	CSVEDGTLGGMFF	TGCAGCGTTGAAGATGGAACGCTGGGGGGCATGTTCTTC
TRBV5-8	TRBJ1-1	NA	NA	CASSLGTLSNTEAFF	TGTGCCAGCAGCTTGGGGACCCTATCCAACACTGAAGCTTTCTTT
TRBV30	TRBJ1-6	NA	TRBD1	CAWDLKGQGISPLHF	TGTGCCTGGGACCTAAAAGGACAGGGGATTTCACCCCTCCACTTT
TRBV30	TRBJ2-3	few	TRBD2	CAWSVGAGGHTDTQYF	TGTGCCTGGAGTGTAGGGGCGGGGGGTCACACAGATACGCAGTATTTT
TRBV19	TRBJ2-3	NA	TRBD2	CASSPGLAGGPGDTQYF	TGTGCCAGTAGTCCCGGACTAGCGGGGGGGCCGGGAGATACGCAGTATTTT
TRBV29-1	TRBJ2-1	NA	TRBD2	CSVVFLSGEYNEQFF	TGCAGCGTTGTCTTCCTTAGCGGGGAGTACAATGAGCAGTTCTTC
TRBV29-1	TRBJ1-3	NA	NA	CSVGTPSSGNTIYF	TGCAGCGTAGGGACTCCCAGCTCTGGAAACACCATATATTTT
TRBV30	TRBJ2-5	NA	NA	CAWSLGMVTQYF	TGTGCCTGGAGTTTGGGCATGGTGACCCAGTACTTC
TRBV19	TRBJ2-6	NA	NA	CASSIGTAGANVLTF	TGTGCCAGTAGTATTGGGACTGCTGGGGCCAACGTCCTGACTTTC
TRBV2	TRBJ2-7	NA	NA	CASTLQGLSYEQYF	TGTGCCAGCACTCTCCAGGGGCTATCCTACGAGCAGTACTTC